The rows below give T cell receptor beta chains drawn from one sample of a study. MiXCR, run by TCRdb on the 5' RACE reads, gives a single entry per CDR3 protein. Of about 43,000 distinct CDR3 sequences in the sample, about a fifth were seen once. Sequenced sample: Tregs sorted from a lymph node. The receptors were gathered from a female donor with breast cancer. Each CDR3 is given with its conserved first and last residue. Each record gives: clone size, D gene, V gene, J gene, CDR3 DNA, CDR3 protein. A D gene is named only where the DNA matches it firmly. Size tells how often a clone was seen (once, few, many) or the class of an expanded clone, and some rows leave it out.

clone_size: .; d_call: .; v_call: TRBV12-3/TRBV12-4; j_call: TRBJ2-7; cdr3_nt: TGTGCCAGCGGCCCCCGCCCCTACTACGAGCAGTACTTC; cdr3_aa: CASGPRPYYEQYF
clone_size: .; d_call: TRBD2; v_call: TRBV6-5; j_call: TRBJ2-7; cdr3_nt: TGTGCCAGCAGCTATACTAGCGGGAGGGCCTACGAGCAGTACTTC; cdr3_aa: CASSYTSGRAYEQYF
clone_size: .; d_call: .; v_call: TRBV5-1; j_call: TRBJ2-7; cdr3_nt: TGCGCCAGCGGCATGGGACTGTCCTACGAGCAGTACTTC; cdr3_aa: CASGMGLSYEQYF
clone_size: .; d_call: TRBD2; v_call: TRBV18; j_call: TRBJ2-3; cdr3_nt: TGTGCCAGCTCACCATGGTCTAGCGGTATTTATACGCAGTATTTT; cdr3_aa: CASSPWSSGIYTQYF
clone_size: .; d_call: .; v_call: TRBV6-5; j_call: TRBJ2-1; cdr3_nt: TGTGCCAGCAGTTTCGGGGAGATTAGCGGCTACAATGAGCAGTTCTTC; cdr3_aa: CASSFGEISGYNEQFF
clone_size: few; d_call: .; v_call: TRBV20-1; j_call: TRBJ2-7; cdr3_nt: TGCAGTGCTCAAAGTCCCAGGAGCCTCTACGAGCAGTACTTC; cdr3_aa: CSAQSPRSLYEQYF
clone_size: few; d_call: .; v_call: TRBV28; j_call: TRBJ2-6; cdr3_nt: TGTGCCAGCAGTTTACAGGGCTCTGGGGCCAACGTCCTGACTTTC; cdr3_aa: CASSLQGSGANVLTF
clone_size: once; d_call: .; v_call: TRBV20-1; j_call: TRBJ2-3; cdr3_nt: TGCAGTGCCCAAGGGGGGGAGGGCACAGGTACGCAGTATTTT; cdr3_aa: CSAQGGEGTGTQYF
clone_size: .; d_call: TRBD1; v_call: TRBV5-1; j_call: TRBJ1-2; cdr3_nt: TGCGCCAGCAGCCCCCGGACAGGGGGCGATGGCTACACCTTC; cdr3_aa: CASSPRTGGDGYTF
clone_size: few; d_call: .; v_call: TRBV20-1; j_call: TRBJ1-5; cdr3_nt: TGCAGTGCTAGAGGTCAGCGTGGGACGGGCAATCAGCCCCAGCATTTT; cdr3_aa: CSARGQRGTGNQPQHF
clone_size: .; d_call: TRBD2; v_call: TRBV4-1; j_call: TRBJ2-5; cdr3_nt: TGCGCCAGCAGCCCGGGGGGAGAGACCCAGTACTTC; cdr3_aa: CASSPGGETQYF
clone_size: few; d_call: .; v_call: TRBV5-1; j_call: TRBJ1-3; cdr3_nt: TGCGCCAGCCGAGACACGACAGGAGGAAACACCATATATTTT; cdr3_aa: CASRDTTGGNTIYF
clone_size: many; d_call: TRBD2; v_call: TRBV5-6; j_call: TRBJ2-7; cdr3_nt: TGTGCCAGCAGCTTAGGAGCGGGGAGCTCCTACGAGCAGTACTTC; cdr3_aa: CASSLGAGSSYEQYF
clone_size: many; d_call: .; v_call: TRBV9; j_call: TRBJ1-5; cdr3_nt: TGTGCCAGCAGCGTAGATGGGTTGAGCAATCAGCCCCAGCATTTT; cdr3_aa: CASSVDGLSNQPQHF
clone_size: few; d_call: .; v_call: TRBV20-1; j_call: TRBJ2-1; cdr3_nt: TGCAGTGCTAGAGACGACCAGGCACCGGCCAATGAGCAGTTCTTC; cdr3_aa: CSARDDQAPANEQFF
clone_size: .; d_call: .; v_call: TRBV6-1; j_call: TRBJ2-2; cdr3_nt: TGTGCCAGCAGGGGACGGATACAGAACACCGGGGAGCTGTTTTTT; cdr3_aa: CASRGRIQNTGELFF
clone_size: many; d_call: .; v_call: TRBV6-2/TRBV6-3; j_call: TRBJ2-1; cdr3_nt: TGTGCCAGCAGTTACGGGGTTTACAATGAGCAGTTCTTC; cdr3_aa: CASSYGVYNEQFF
clone_size: .; d_call: .; v_call: TRBV5-1; j_call: TRBJ1-5; cdr3_nt: TGCGCCAGCAGCCCGAACGGAAATAGCAATCAGCCCCAGCATTTT; cdr3_aa: CASSPNGNSNQPQHF
clone_size: .; d_call: TRBD2; v_call: TRBV20-1; j_call: TRBJ2-1; cdr3_nt: TGCAGTGCCCGGACTAGCGGGGGGACTCGCTCCTACAATGAGCAGTTCTTC; cdr3_aa: CSARTSGGTRSYNEQFF
clone_size: many; d_call: TRBD1; v_call: TRBV20-1; j_call: TRBJ1-5; cdr3_nt: TGCAGTGCTGAACAGGGGGAGTCGGGCAATCAGCCCCAGCATTTT; cdr3_aa: CSAEQGESGNQPQHF
clone_size: few; d_call: .; v_call: TRBV10-2; j_call: TRBJ2-2; cdr3_nt: TGCGCCAGCAGTCGATGGTTGAACACCGGGGAGCTGTTTTTT; cdr3_aa: CASSRWLNTGELFF
clone_size: .; d_call: .; v_call: TRBV9; j_call: TRBJ2-7; cdr3_nt: TGTGCCAGCAGCGCGTCGAGCTCCTACGGGCAGTACTTC; cdr3_aa: CASSASSSYGQYF
clone_size: .; d_call: TRBD2; v_call: TRBV4-2; j_call: TRBJ2-1; cdr3_nt: TGTGCCAGCAGCCATGGGACTAGCGACTACAATGAGCAGTTCTTC; cdr3_aa: CASSHGTSDYNEQFF
clone_size: few; d_call: TRBD2; v_call: TRBV6-1; j_call: TRBJ2-7; cdr3_nt: TGTGCCAGCAGTCCGACTAGCGGGAGCTCCTACGAGCAGTACTTC; cdr3_aa: CASSPTSGSSYEQYF
clone_size: many; d_call: TRBD2; v_call: TRBV10-3; j_call: TRBJ2-1; cdr3_nt: TGTGCCATCAGTGATCCGGGAGGAGGGTTTGAGCAGTTCTTC; cdr3_aa: CAISDPGGGFEQFF
clone_size: .; d_call: .; v_call: TRBV18; j_call: TRBJ2-2; cdr3_nt: TGTGCCAGCTCACCATGGAGGGTAACGAACACCGGGGAGCTGTTTTTT; cdr3_aa: CASSPWRVTNTGELFF
clone_size: many; d_call: .; v_call: TRBV5-1; j_call: TRBJ2-5; cdr3_nt: TGCGCCAGCAGCTTGGTGGCAGAGCAAGAGACCCAGTACTTC; cdr3_aa: CASSLVAEQETQYF
clone_size: few; d_call: .; v_call: TRBV2; j_call: TRBJ1-3; cdr3_nt: TGTGCCAGCAGTGTCTCACCTCAGGACTACGGAAACACCATATATTTT; cdr3_aa: CASSVSPQDYGNTIYF